This T cell receptor beta chain was retrieved from a study of spatial heterogeneity in lung cancer (dated by TCRdb to between 2017 and 2020). General notes on the study: More beta-chain than alpha-chain transcripts were consistently detected, likely reflecting higher beta-chain transcript abundance. Nonsynonymous mutation counts, determined by whole-exome sequencing of tumor tissue, were related to TCR repertoire features. TCR alpha and beta repertoires were quantitatively compared across multiple tumor regions, matched nontumor lung and blood in non-small cell lung cancer. Both alpha and beta chains were TCR-sequenced in samples taken at surgery, namely 220 tumor regions, approximately 66 matched nontumor lung samples and roughly 56 PBMC samples. In the raw uncorrected reads, each unique combination of TCR and UMI appeared on average more than ten times. TCR transcript counts in tumor regions correlated strongly with a T cell transcriptional module score from matched bulk RNA-seq.

Points the paper makes about the study in general: A correlation was observed between the number of expanded intratumoral alpha and beta TCRs and the tumor nonsynonymous mutation count. Counts of ubiquitous and regional expanded TCRs correlated with counts of ubiquitous and regional nonsynonymous mutations, respectively. TCR-seq coverage of tumor T cells was estimated at only approximately 7% for alpha chains and approximately 13% for beta chains. Additional single-cell paired TCR alpha and beta sequencing was considered necessary to confirm, at a functional level, the hypothesis that regional TCRs recognize regional mutations.

CDR1 and CDR2 were assigned from the germline V gene as MNHNS and SASEGT. Its CDR3 holds 16 amino acids, cysteine through phenylalanine. CDR3 DNA only is kept here, 48 bases in frame from base 1. Trimming at the junction amounts to 6 bases on V and 3 bases on J, and the germline ends lie 19 bases apart. Interpreted using the paper, the time point label stands for: sample taken at primary tumor resection. The donors were about 65 patients from the lung TRACERx cohort who had early-stage, untreated non-small cell lung cancer. Without any cell sorting, TCR sequencing was performed on whole RNA extracted either from tumor and nontumor lung tissue or from cryopreserved PBMC samples. Only patients for whom sufficient RNA was available from at least two tumor regions were selected for TCR sequencing. A lung pathologist reviewed the tumor and adjacent nontumor lung specimens before the specimens were selected.

The library was obtained by 5' RACE. The instrument given in TCRdb is NextSeq 500. In the TCR library protocol, a unique molecular identifier was attached to each TCR cDNA molecule so that PCR and sequencing errors could be corrected. In the paper's pipeline: Decombinator tools were used for TCR identification, UMI-based error correction and CDR3 extraction. TCRs above a frequency of 2 per 1,000, corresponding to the top 1% of the tumor frequency distribution, were defined as expanded. Expanded tumor TCRs were classed as regional if statistically deemed absent (corrected P<0.05) from at least one tumor region, otherwise ubiquitous. Each repertoire was subsampled 100 times to 5,000 TCRs, after which Renyi diversity was computed with the R vegan package. To build CDR3 similarity networks, amino acid triplet string-kernel similarity was used, and CDR3s were connected when their pairwise similarity was above 0.82. Using fastp at Q25 and MiXCR, TCRdb reprocessed the public reads and kept productive beta chains. Rows are combined by CDR3 protein, so each entry shows the most common genes and DNA. TCRdb, not the authors, supplied the V and J calls. The sample contains a few thousand distinct CDR3 sequences, more than 4% of them found a single time. The ten largest account for roughly 21% of the sample.

This clonotype has ten or more counts. The antigen this receptor binds is unknown. No much larger clonotype is one base removed from it; base qualities were not supplied. The chain is assembled from TRBV6-1 and TRBJ2-3, and perhaps TRBD2 as D gene, on 7 matching bases. The starting material was lung tumor tissue, obtained at surgery. The receptor's source is a male donor with early-stage non-small cell lung cancer. The bases read TGTGCCAGCAGCGGGGGGCGCCGTCTAAGTACAGATACGCAGTATTTT. This translates into CASSGGRRLSTDTQYF.